The rows below give T cell receptor beta chains drawn from one sample of a study of T cell responses to AZD1222 COVID-19 vaccine. Repertoires were generated with immunoSEQ multiplex PCR, while TCRdb's copy carries only in-frame clones and drops some. The sample carries about 130,000 clones, more than 70% recorded once. The material sequenced was peripheral blood, taken on day 0 of AZD1222 vaccination. The receptors derive from an adult in good health. CDR3s include the opening cysteine and the closing phenylalanine or tryptophan. The D gene is left open where the match is weak. A clone size is listed for some rows: how often the clone was seen (once, few, many), or a class if it is expanded.

D gene: NA; clone size: few; V gene: TRBV12-3/TRBV12-4; J gene: TRBJ1-3; CDR3 DNA: TGTGCCAGCAGTTTAACTGGAAACACCATATATTTT; CDR3 protein: CASSLTGNTIYF
D gene: TRBD1; clone size: NA; V gene: TRBV19; J gene: TRBJ1-4; CDR3 DNA: TGTGCCAGTAGTATCTATGGACAGGGGGCTAATGAAAAACTGTTTTTT; CDR3 protein: CASSIYGQGANEKLFF
D gene: TRBD1; clone size: NA; V gene: TRBV7-9; J gene: TRBJ2-1; CDR3 DNA: TGTGCCAGCAGCGCCCGGGACAGTATCTACAATGAGCAGTTCTTC; CDR3 protein: CASSARDSIYNEQFF
D gene: NA; clone size: NA; V gene: TRBV9; J gene: TRBJ2-7; CDR3 DNA: TGTGCCAGCAGCGTCGGATTAGCTGGGGCCGAGCAGTACTTC; CDR3 protein: CASSVGLAGAEQYF
D gene: TRBD1; clone size: NA; V gene: TRBV29-1; J gene: TRBJ1-1; CDR3 DNA: TGCAGCGCCTCACAGGGGAGGGACACTGAAGCTTTCTTT; CDR3 protein: CSASQGRDTEAFF
D gene: NA; clone size: NA; V gene: TRBV6-5; J gene: TRBJ2-1; CDR3 DNA: TGTGCCAGCAGTTGGGCCCTTGCTAACAATGAGCAGTTCTTC; CDR3 protein: CASSWALANNEQFF
D gene: NA; clone size: NA; V gene: TRBV7-2; J gene: TRBJ2-7; CDR3 DNA: TGTGCCAGCAGCTTAGAGTACTACGAGCAGTACTTC; CDR3 protein: CASSLEYYEQYF
D gene: NA; clone size: NA; V gene: TRBV6-4; J gene: TRBJ1-2; CDR3 DNA: TGTGCCAGCAGTGCGGACGATTCTAGCTATGGCTACACCTTC; CDR3 protein: CASSADDSSYGYTF
D gene: NA; clone size: few; V gene: TRBV5-4; J gene: TRBJ1-1; CDR3 DNA: TGTGCCAGCAGCACCGTGGAGGGCACTGAAGCTTTCTTT; CDR3 protein: CASSTVEGTEAFF
D gene: TRBD2; clone size: NA; V gene: TRBV18; J gene: TRBJ2-2; CDR3 DNA: TGTGCCAGCTCATCCCAAGCGGGAGCCAACACCGGGGAGCTGTTTTTT; CDR3 protein: CASSSQAGANTGELFF
D gene: TRBD2; clone size: NA; V gene: TRBV7-3; J gene: TRBJ2-7; CDR3 DNA: TGTGCCAGCAGCTTAGGAGTAGCGGGAGGGCCCTACGAGCAGTACTTC; CDR3 protein: CASSLGVAGGPYEQYF